Shown below are 12 T cell receptor beta chains from a single sample sequenced in a study of T-cell reconstitution after alpha-beta-depleted transplantation in children. A TCRbeta library incorporating unique molecular identifiers was prepared. Using its own MiXCR run on the PCR reads, TCRdb lists one record per CDR3 protein. The table has roughly 200,000 distinct CDR3 sequences, about a tenth seen once. This specimen consisted of PBMCs, obtained before TCRalphabeta/CD19-depleted stem cell transplant. Every receptor here comes from a child younger than two with acute myeloid leukemia, due to receive a stem cell transplant.

This clonotype was detected many times. The chain employs TRBV5-1 and TRBJ2-7; a weak D match, TRBD1 (6 bases). Per the germline V gene, CDR1 is SGHRS and CDR2 is YFSETQ. The length of the CDR3 is 16 residues. V was clipped by 1 base and J by 3 bases, with 17 bases between them. The CDR3 bases are TGCGCCAGCAGCTTGATGACAGGCAATCACAACTACGAGCAGTACTTC. Encoded protein: CASSLMTGNHNYEQYF.

At least ten counts were recorded for this clonotype. The rearrangement joins TRBV12-3 or TRBV12-4 to TRBJ1-2, with 8 bases fitting TRBD1. V shed 3 bases and J 8 bases; nucleotides not matched to a gene: 5. This CDR3 spans 13 amino acids. The CDR3 nucleotides are TGTGCCAGCAGTTTCCAGGGGGCGTTGGGCTACACCTTC. This translates into CASSFQGALGYTF.

This clonotype occurred many times. The chain couples TRBV5-1 to TRBJ1-1, with a possible D match to TRBD1 (5 bases). This CDR3 has 15 amino acids. Germline CDR1 and CDR2: SGHRS and YFSETQ. V was cut by 0 bases and J by 3 bases, with 12 bases left in between. The CDR3 bases are TGCGCCAGCAGCTTGGAACAGGAGGGATACACTGAAGCTTTCTTT. This translates into CASSLEQEGYTEAFF.

On this clonotype itself: Germline is not matched at one junction end, which may reflect a read error. The V call is TRBV5-5, the J call TRBJ2-1, with D perhaps TRBD2 (6 bases). CDR3 length: 14 residues. CDR1 is SGHKS and CDR2 is YYEKEE in the germline V gene (reference sequence). CDR3 DNA sequence: TGTGTCAGCAGCCATGTGGTGGGGGGTAATGAGCAGTTCTTC. Its protein is CVSSHVVGGNEQFF.

This clonotype was seen at least ten times. The chain recombines TRBV6-6 with TRBJ2-7; TRBD2 might be the D (6 bases). The CDR3 covers 13 residues. Trimming took 7 bases from V and 4 from J, leaving 14 bases between them. CDR1 and CDR2 (germline): MNHNY, SVGAGI (reference sequence). CDR3 region: CASKNSGPYEQYF. CDR3 coding DNA: TGTGCCAGCAAGAATAGCGGTCCGTACGAGCAGTACTTC.

This clonotype has at least ten counts. The V gene is TRBV7-9, the J gene TRBJ1-6, with TRBD1 identical over 7 bases. CDR1 and CDR2 from the germline V gene are SEHNR and FQNEAQ (reference sequence). The V segment lost 3 bases and the J segment 7 bases; nucleotides outside the gene matches: 3. The CDR3 length is 14 residues. The CDR3 reads CASSLGTVNSPLHF. The DNA of the CDR3 is TGTGCCAGCAGCTTGGGGACAGTCAATTCACCCCTCCACTTT.

The sample holds many counts of this clonotype. V is TRBV18 and J is TRBJ2-1; TRBD2 agrees at 11 bases. The CDR3 length is 15 residues. The trim removed 4 bases at V and 7 bases at J, leaving 6 bases unmatched. CDR1 and CDR2 from the germline V gene are KGHSH and LQKENI. Here the CDR3 reads CASSQLAGGNNEQFF. As DNA, the CDR3 is TGTGCCAGCTCACAGCTAGCGGGAGGTAATAATGAGCAGTTCTTC.

A note on this clonotype: A read error may explain this, as a much larger clone is one base away. The chain is built from TRBV3-1 and TRBJ2-1; the D gene is possibly TRBD2 (6 bases). Germline V gives CDR1 LGHDT, CDR2 YNNKEL (reference sequence). The CDR3 is 17 residues long. CDR3 residues: CACSQPPGGLLAHEQFF. The CDR3 DNA follows: TGTGCCTGCAGCCAACCCCCGGGCGGACTATTAGCCCATGAGCAGTTCTTC.

The table lists this clonotype with many counts. The chain is built from TRBV20-1 and TRBJ2-3; a weak D match, TRBD2 (6 bases). V dropped 3 bases and J dropped 2 bases, with 9 bases sitting between them. There are 13 residues in the CDR3. Germline CDR1 DFQATT, CDR2 SNEGSKA (reference sequence). Written as DNA, the CDR3 is TGCAGTGCTAGCGGGGGAGCCACAGATACGCAGTATTTT. Its protein is CSASGGATDTQYF.

This clonotype was counted ten times or more. This chain joins TRBV7-2 and TRBJ2-5; D remains ambiguous. This CDR3 has 14 amino acids. Trimming stripped 0 bases from V and 0 bases from J, with 5 bases between. The germline CDR1 and CDR2 sequences are SGHTA and FQGNSA. The CDR3 region is CASSLAKYQETQYF. The CDR3 DNA reads TGTGCCAGCAGCTTAGCGAAATACCAAGAGACCCAGTACTTC.

In this sample, this clonotype turned up many times. The gene calls are TRBV5-1 and TRBJ2-7, with 11 bases matching TRBD2. CDR3 length equals 15 residues. Germline V gives CDR1 SGHRS, CDR2 YFSETQ. The V and J ends lost 5 bases and 3 bases, in that order; junction bases with no gene match: 7. The CDR3 DNA reads TGCGCCAGCAGAGCCTCCGGGACTAGCGGCTACGAGCAGTACTTC. Its protein product is CASRASGTSGYEQYF.

The chain employs TRBV28 and TRBJ1-2, with 9 bases fitting TRBD1. V lost 6 bases to trimming and J lost 4 bases; unmatched junction nucleotides: 6. This CDR3 spans 14 amino acids. From germline, CDR1 is MDHEN and CDR2 SYDVKM. The CDR3: CASRSQGASYGYTF. The DNA for the CDR3 is TGTGCCAGCAGATCACAGGGGGCGAGCTATGGCTACACCTTC.